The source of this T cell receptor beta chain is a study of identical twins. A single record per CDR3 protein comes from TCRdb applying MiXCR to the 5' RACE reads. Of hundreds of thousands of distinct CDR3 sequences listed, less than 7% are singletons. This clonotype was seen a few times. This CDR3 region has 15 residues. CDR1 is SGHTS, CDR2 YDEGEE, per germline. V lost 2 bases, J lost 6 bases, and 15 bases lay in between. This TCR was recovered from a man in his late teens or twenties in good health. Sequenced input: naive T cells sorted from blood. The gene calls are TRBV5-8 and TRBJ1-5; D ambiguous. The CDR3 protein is CASSFSGRMGQPQHF. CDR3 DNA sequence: TGTGCCAGCAGCTTCTCCGGACGGATGGGTCAGCCCCAGCATTTT.